A single sample gave rise to the 21 T cell receptor beta chains below, sequenced in a study of blood T cell repertoires in COVID-19. Sequenced by immunoSEQ multiplex PCR; TCRdb stores in-frame clones only, minus some. The data hold hundreds of thousands of clones, with less than 85% observed a single time. Input material: PBMCs or T cells enriched from blood (not recorded which). All receptors come from a woman aged 45-65 years who had recovered from COVID-19.

This clone came up a few times. The chain is built from TRBV2 and TRBJ1-5, with D perhaps TRBD1 (6 bases). The ends were cut back, 4 bases at V and 3 bases at J, with 13 bases in the middle. Germline V gene sequence: CDR1 SNHLY, CDR2 FYNNEI. CDR3 size: 15 residues. In nucleotides, the CDR3 is TGTGCCAGCAGTGGGCAGGGGCTGGACAATCAGCCCCAGCATTTT. Its translation is CASSGQGLDNQPQHF.

The chain couples TRBV19 to TRBJ1-5; maybe TRBD1 (5 bases). Germline CDR1 and CDR2: LNHDA and SQIVND (reference sequence). V lost 3 bases and J 3 bases, leaving 15 bases between the germline ends. The CDR3 consists of 16 residues. CDR3 sequence (DNA): TGTGCCAGTAGTATTCCGTGGAGACAGAACAATCAGCCCCAGCATTTT. This translates into CASSIPWRQNNQPQHF.

The chain carries TRBV7-2 and TRBJ1-5; D is uncertain. The CDR3 is 15 amino acids. The V end lost 1 base, the J end lost 4 bases, and 11 bases lay between the germline ends. The V gene's germline CDR1 is SGHTA and CDR2 FQGNSA. DNA of the CDR3: TGTGCCAGCAGCTTAGGTATCGGAGATAATCAGCCCCAGCATTTT. Translation gives CASSLGIGDNQPQHF.

A single count supports this clone. The chain couples TRBV6-5 to TRBJ1-5; 9 positions match TRBD1. CDR3 size: 15 residues. Germline CDR1 MNHEY, CDR2 SVGAGI. V was pared by 0 bases and J by 5 bases, with 2 bases of the junction left unmatched. The CDR3 DNA is TGTGCCAGCAGTTACTCGGGACAGGGCCATCAGCCCCAGCATTTT. Translated, it gives CASSYSGQGHQPQHF.

The rearrangement joins TRBV7-9 to TRBJ2-7; TRBD1 matches 8 bases. Germline CDR1 is SEHNR and CDR2 is FQNEAQ (reference sequence). This CDR3 comprises 13 residues. The V and J ends lost 7 bases and 3 bases, in that order; junction bases with no gene match: 5. CDR3 protein: CASILTGGYEQYF. The CDR3 region has the DNA TGTGCCAGCATACTAACAGGGGGCTACGAGCAGTACTTC.

The chain uses TRBV28 and TRBJ1-2; TRBD1 matches at 8 bases. Unmatched junction bases numbered 15, after V lost 2 bases and J lost 4 bases. The CDR3 totals 18 residues. Germline CDR1 and CDR2: MDHEN and SYDVKM. CDR3 in DNA: TGTGCCAGCAGTTTAACCCCCTTGGACAGGGAACCTTCCTATGGCTACACCTTC. This gives the protein CASSLTPLDREPSYGYTF.

The V call is TRBV6-5, the J call TRBJ1-2; D ambiguous. V shed 2 bases and J shed 2 bases, with 9 bases lying between them. There are 14 residues in the CDR3. Germline V gene data show CDR1 as MNHEY and CDR2 as SVGAGI. DNA for the CDR3: TGTGCCAGCAGTTACGGAGGAGACAACTATGGCTACACCTTC. Translation gives CASSYGGDNYGYTF.

This CDR3 reads CASSLYSPDSMDYGYTF. CDR3 DNA sequence: TGTGCCAGCAGTTTATACTCCCCGGACAGCATGGACTATGGCTACACCTTC. This chain connects TRBV27 to TRBJ1-2; TRBD1 is a possible D gene (6 bases). The CDR3 loop spans 17 amino acids. CDR1 is MNHEY and CDR2 is SMNVEV in the germline V gene (reference sequence). V was clipped by 1 base and J by 3 bases, with 18 bases between them.

The genes are TRBV6-5 and TRBJ1-6; TRBD1 might be the D (6 bases). Trimming took off 6 bases at V and 10 bases at J, with 19 bases between the two ends. The CDR3 extends over 15 amino acids. Germline CDR1 and CDR2: MNHEY and SVGAGI. The CDR3 coding sequence is TGTGCCAGCAGAGACGACAGGCAGTGGGGCTCACCCCTCCACTTT. Translated, it gives CASRDDRQWGSPLHF.

J is TRBJ2-1 and V is TRBV7-9, with D unresolved. Looked up from germline, CDR1 is SEHNR and CDR2 is FQNEAQ (reference sequence). This CDR3 has 13 amino acids. Trimming took 4 bases from V and 4 from J, leaving 8 bases between them. CDR3 sequence reads: CASSSPYYNEQFF. The DNA for the CDR3 is TGTGCCAGCAGCTCGCCCTATTACAATGAGCAGTTCTTC.

The rearrangement uses TRBV7-2 and TRBJ1-3; no clear D gene. Trimming cost V 0 bases and J 0 bases, with 6 bases left between them. Germline CDR1 reads SGHTA; CDR2 reads FQGNSA. This CDR3 region has 15 residues. The CDR3 region has the DNA TGTGCCAGCAGCTTAGCGGGCACCTCTGGAAACACCATATATTTT. It yields the protein CASSLAGTSGNTIYF.

The V gene is TRBV4-1, the J gene TRBJ1-5, with TRBD1 as a possible D gene (6 bases). CDR1 is MGHRA, CDR2 YSYEKL, per germline. CDR3 length: 16 amino acids. V was pared by 1 base and J by 3 bases, with 13 bases between. The CDR3 reads CASSQGTGQLNQPQHF. The CDR3 nucleotides read TGCGCCAGCAGCCAAGGGACCGGACAGCTCAATCAGCCCCAGCATTTT.

The gene calls are TRBV19 and TRBJ1-6; D ambiguous. The CDR3 length is 15 residues. Deletions cut 2 bases from V and 7 bases from J, with 12 bases between. Per germline, CDR1 LNHDA and CDR2 SQIVND (reference sequence). The CDR3 here is CASSIRGGGNSPLHF. The CDR3 DNA sequence: TGTGCCAGTAGTATAAGAGGAGGCGGCAATTCACCCCTCCACTTT.

This clone showed up just a few times. J is TRBJ1-1 and V is TRBV7-2, with 8 bases matching TRBD1. CDR3 length: 15 residues. Germline CDR1 and CDR2: SGHTA and FQGNSA. Losses at the gene ends were 3 bases for V and 0 bases for J; bases not matched to a gene: 3. CDR3 nucleotide sequence: TGTGCCAGCAGCTTGACAGGGGCAATGAACACTGAAGCTTTCTTT. Its translation: CASSLTGAMNTEAFF. The whole variable domain, remainder taken from reference TRBV7-2 and TRBJ1-1, is GAGVSQSPSNKVTEKGKDVELRCDPISGHTALYWYRQSLGQGLEFLIYFQGNSAPDKSGLPSDRFSAERTGGSVSTLTIQRTQQEDSAVYLCASSLTGAMNTEAFFGQGTRLTVV.

This clone occurred a few times. J is TRBJ1-2 and V is TRBV18; possible D gene TRBD1, 5 bases. V lost 1 base and J lost 7, with 16 bases in between. Germline CDR1 KGHSH, CDR2 LQKENI. CDR3 length: 15 residues. The CDR3 DNA follows: TGTGCCAGCTCACCACGGGGGGGATCTTCCCCTGGCTACACCTTC. It codes for CASSPRGGSSPGYTF.

The chain recombines TRBV18 with TRBJ1-5; D is undetermined. Germline CDR1 is KGHSH and CDR2 is LQKENI. Trimming pared 3 bases from V and 0 bases from J, leaving 12 bases between. This CDR3 contains 16 residues. The CDR3 DNA sequence: TGTGCCAGCTCACCGAGTCCCCAGGTTAGCAATCAGCCCCAGCATTTT. It encodes CASSPSPQVSNQPQHF. Looking up the rest from reference TRBV18 and TRBJ1-5 gives the full variable domain: NAGVMQNPRHLVRRRGQEARLRCSPMKGHSHVYWYRQLPEEGLKFMVYLQKENIIDESGMPKERFSAEFPKEGPSILRIQQVVRGDSAAYFCASSPSPQVSNQPQHFGDGTRLSIL.

In nucleotides, the CDR3 is TGTGCCAGCAGACAAGGACTGGAGGGTGGCTACACCTTC. Translating gives CASRQGLEGGYTF. The chain combines TRBV27 with TRBJ1-2; D is undetermined. Germline CDR1 reads MNHEY; CDR2 reads SMNVEV (reference sequence). The CDR3 is made up of 13 amino acids. V was clipped by 6 bases and J by 7 bases, with 15 bases between them.

The CDR3 sequence: CASSKGVWPSPKGSPLHF. In nucleotides, the CDR3 is TGTGCCAGCAGCAAAGGGGTTTGGCCATCCCCGAAGGGGTCACCCCTCCACTTT. The chain combines TRBV21-1 with TRBJ1-6; the table calls TRBD1, which could not be checked here. TRBV21-1 is a pseudogene. There are 18 residues in the CDR3.

The rearrangement uses TRBV3-1 (or the pseudogene TRBV3-2) and TRBJ1-2, with D perhaps matching TRBD1 (5 bases). The CDR3 is 12 residues long. Germline CDR1 LGHDT, CDR2 YNNKEL (reference sequence). Trimming removed 6 bases from V and 4 bases from J, with 9 bases in between. The CDR3 protein is CASRLGGYGYTF. The CDR3 nucleotides read TGTGCCAGCAGACTGGGGGGCTATGGCTACACCTTC.

The rearrangement joins TRBV18 to TRBJ2-3, with 9 bases identical to TRBD1. This CDR3 has 15 residues. V gave up 3 bases and J gave up 4 bases; unmatched junction bases: 5. CDR1 is KGHSH and CDR2 is LQKENI in the germline V gene. This chain's CDR3 is CASSPGQGPPDTQYF. Here the CDR3 DNA reads TGTGCCAGCTCACCGGGACAGGGCCCACCAGATACGCAGTATTTT.

This sequence joins TRBV29-1 and TRBJ1-1, with 7 bases aligning to TRBD1. The germline V gene encodes CDR1 SQVTM and CDR2 ANQGSEA. With 6 bases clipped from V and 0 bases from J, the junction kept 7 bases outside the gene matches. The CDR3 has 14 residues. CDR3 nucleotide sequence: TGCAGCGTCTACAGGGGCCTTATGAACACTGAAGCTTTCTTT. Protein sequence: CSVYRGLMNTEAFF.